This passage covers 22 T cell receptor beta chains from one sample sequenced in a study of OX40 agonist ivuxolimab in advanced cancers. Only in-frame clones appear in the TCRdb table, and some are missing; sequencing was by immunoSEQ multiplex PCR. This sample has over 85,000 clones, with around nine tenths found just once. The sample consisted of CD4+ or CD8+ T cells sorted from blood, taken in a trial of the OX40 agonist ivuxolimab. These receptors were obtained from an adult with an advanced solid tumor such as melanoma, head and neck, liver or kidney cancer.

The chain is built from TRBV5-1 and TRBJ2-6; 8 positions match TRBD1. With 1 base clipped from V and 2 bases from J, the junction kept 5 bases outside the gene matches. Germline V lookup: CDR1 SGHRS, CDR2 YFSETQ. CDR3 length: 17 residues. The CDR3 coding sequence is TGCGCCAGCAGCTTGAACGGACAGGGCACTGGGGCCAACGTCCTGACTTTC. Its protein product is CASSLNGQGTGANVLTF.

This clone was counted a single time. This chain links TRBV28 with TRBJ2-1; 7 bases map to TRBD1. The CDR3 totals 19 residues. The germline gives CDR1 MDHEN, CDR2 SYDVKM. V lost 3 bases and J lost 0; bases outside the gene matches: 14. CDR3: CASSLLTGSFMVSYNEQFF. CDR3 in DNA: TGTGCCAGCAGTTTGTTGACAGGGTCCTTTATGGTCTCCTACAATGAGCAGTTCTTC.

The table lists this clone with a count of one. The chain recombines TRBV5-1 with TRBJ2-2; tentative D call: TRBD1 (5 bases). The CDR3 loop spans 16 amino acids. Trimming pared 3 bases from V and 2 bases from J, leaving 14 bases between. Germline V gene sequence: CDR1 SGHRS, CDR2 YFSETQ. The CDR3 DNA sequence: TGCGCCAGCAGCTCAGAGCAGCAGGGAAACACCGGGGAGCTGTTTTTT. This codes for CASSSEQQGNTGELFF. Variable domain in full (rest from reference TRBV5-1 and TRBJ2-2): KAGVTQTPRYLIKTRGQQVTLSCSPISGHRSVSWYQQTPGQGLQFLFEYFSETQRNKGNFPGRFSGRQFSNSRSEMNVSTLELGDSALYLCASSSEQQGNTGELFFGEGSRLTVL.

V and J are TRBV19 and TRBJ1-1, with TRBD1 matching 8 bases. The CDR3 extends over 15 amino acids. Trimming cost V 5 bases and J 1 base; bases outside gene matches: 6. The germline V gene encodes CDR1 LNHDA and CDR2 SQIVND (reference sequence). CDR3 bases: TGTGCCAGTAGTGATCCCGGGACAGGGAACACTGAAGCTTTCTTT. Translation gives CASSDPGTGNTEAFF. The variable domain in full, with the rest retrieved from reference TRBV19 and TRBJ1-1, is DGGITQSPKYLFRKEGQNVTLSCEQNLNHDAMYWYRQDPGQGLRLIYYSQIVNDFQKGDIAEGYSVSREKKESFPLTVTSAQKNPTAFYLCASSDPGTGNTEAFFGQGTRLTVV.

This clone was seen only a few times. The chain carries TRBV13 and TRBJ2-1; 8 bases fit TRBD1. There are 13 residues in the CDR3. The germline V gene has CDR1 PRHDT and CDR2 FYEKMQ (reference sequence). The V and J ends lost 4 bases and 10 bases, in that order; junction bases with no gene match: 6. The CDR3 loop is CASSSDRGGEQFF. CDR3 bases: TGTGCCAGCAGCTCTGACAGGGGCGGGGAGCAGTTCTTC.

The DNA of the CDR3 is TGTGCCAGCAGTCTCGGGGGACTAGCGGGAGTAGCAGATACGCAGTATTTT. This encodes CASSLGGLAGVADTQYF. The V call is TRBV28, the J call TRBJ2-3, with 14 bases fitting TRBD2. The V gene's germline CDR1 is MDHEN and CDR2 SYDVKM. Trimming removed 5 bases from V and 4 bases from J; junction bases left unmatched: 8. This CDR3 contains 17 residues.

This rearrangement joins TRBV18 to TRBJ1-1; a possible D gene is TRBD1 (5 bases). This CDR3 has 15 amino acids. From germline, CDR1 is KGHSH and CDR2 LQKENI. The germline V and J ends were trimmed by 0 bases and 2 bases, with 10 bases remaining between them. The CDR3 here is CASSPPVRANTEAFF. Here the CDR3 DNA reads TGTGCCAGCTCACCACCCGTCAGGGCAAACACTGAAGCTTTCTTT.

V is TRBV29-1 and J is TRBJ2-3, with D uncertain. The CDR3 is 16 residues long. V was shortened by 4 bases and J by 2 bases, with 19 bases between the two germline ends. Germline V gene data show CDR1 as SQVTM and CDR2 as ANQGSEA. CDR3 protein: CSVVVFSGYVTDTQYF. CDR3 DNA: TGCAGCGTTGTAGTTTTTTCGGGTTATGTCACAGATACGCAGTATTTT.

As regards this clone: This sample also contains other DNA sequences that code for the same CDR3. The chain recombines TRBV18 with TRBJ2-1, with TRBD1 as a possible D gene (5 bases). Deletions cut 1 base from V and 4 bases from J, with 11 bases between. CDR1 is KGHSH and CDR2 is LQKENI in the germline V gene. This CDR3 is 15 amino acids long. The CDR3 DNA sequence: TGTGCCAGCTCACCACGGCAGGGTGGGTACAATGAGCAGTTCTTC. It yields the protein CASSPRQGGYNEQFF.

The rearrangement uses TRBV27 and TRBJ2-1; TRBD2 matches at 10 bases. CDR3 length: 14 amino acids. From germline, CDR1 is MNHEY and CDR2 SMNVEV (reference sequence). Losses at the gene ends were 6 bases for V and 5 bases for J; bases not matched to a gene: 4. The DNA for the CDR3 is TGTGCCAGCAGATTTAGCGGGGGGCACAATGAGCAGTTCTTC. Amino acid sequence: CASRFSGGHNEQFF.

The V and J genes are TRBV19 and TRBJ2-5, with TRBD1 identical over 7 bases. Looked up from germline, CDR1 is LNHDA and CDR2 is SQIVND (reference sequence). The CDR3 is 16 residues long. V gave up 2 bases and J gave up 1 base; unmatched junction bases: 7. The CDR3 DNA reads as TGTGCCAGTAGTATAAAGGGACAGCTGCTCCAAGAGACCCAGTACTTC. This sequence encodes CASSIKGQLLQETQYF. The full variable domain, with the rest looked up from reference TRBV19 and TRBJ2-5, is DGGITQSPKYLFRKEGQNVTLSCEQNLNHDAMYWYRQDPGQGLRLIYYSQIVNDFQKGDIAEGYSVSREKKESFPLTVTSAQKNPTAFYLCASSIKGQLLQETQYFGPGTRLLVL.

The chain recombines TRBV5-6 with TRBJ2-3, with D tentatively TRBD1 (6 bases). Germline CDR1 and CDR2: SGHDT and YYEEEE. V dropped 2 bases and J dropped 0 bases, with 19 bases sitting between them. The CDR3 runs 18 residues. CDR3 loop: CASSLKDSLPTSTDTQYF. Here the CDR3 DNA reads TGTGCCAGCAGCTTAAAGGACAGCCTCCCCACTAGCACAGATACGCAGTATTTT.

V is TRBV29-1 and J is TRBJ2-1; TRBD2 is a possible D gene (6 bases). The CDR3 consists of 14 residues. The V gene's germline CDR1 is SQVTM and CDR2 ANQGSEA. Trimming left V 2 bases short and J 7 bases short, with 15 bases between. CDR3 nucleotide sequence: TGCAGCGTTGAAAAAGCGGGCTTGAGGAATGAGCAGTTCTTC. This codes for CSVEKAGLRNEQFF.

The chain couples TRBV5-1 to TRBJ1-2; TRBD1 aligns across 11 bases. Germline lookup yields CDR1 SGHRS and CDR2 YFSETQ. This CDR3 is 17 amino acids long. The V segment lost 4 bases and the J segment 1 base; nucleotides outside the gene matches: 9. CDR3 in amino acids: CASSPRTGGSGNYGYTF. The CDR3 DNA reads TGCGCCAGCAGCCCGCGGACAGGGGGCTCCGGTAACTATGGCTACACCTTC. Drawing the rest from reference TRBV5-1 and TRBJ1-2, the complete variable domain is KAGVTQTPRYLIKTRGQQVTLSCSPISGHRSVSWYQQTPGQGLQFLFEYFSETQRNKGNFPGRFSGRQFSNSRSEMNVSTLELGDSALYLCASSPRTGGSGNYGYTFGSGTRLTVV.

This clone appeared a single time. The chain links TRBV19 to TRBJ1-5; D might be TRBD1 (6 bases). V was pared by 5 bases and J by 2 bases, with 7 bases between. The CDR3 consists of 13 residues. Germline loops: CDR1 LNHDA, CDR2 SQIVND (reference sequence). The CDR3 nucleotides read TGTGCCAGTAGTGCAGGGGGCAATCAGCCCCAGCATTTT. It yields the protein CASSAGGNQPQHF.

The chain carries TRBV27 and TRBJ1-2; possibly TRBD1 for D (5 bases). Per the germline V gene, CDR1 is MNHEY and CDR2 is SMNVEV (reference sequence). This CDR3 is built from 14 residues. The V end was cut by 2 bases, the J end by 5 bases, with 12 bases between. As DNA, the CDR3 is TGTGCCAGCAGTTTAGGGCAGGGTGTGTATGGCTACACCTTC. It specifies CASSLGQGVYGYTF.

This clone was observed a few times. The chain uses TRBV6-5 and TRBJ2-3; D gene unclear. Trimming pared 8 bases from V and 6 bases from J, leaving 12 bases between. The CDR3 loop spans 12 amino acids. Per the germline V gene, CDR1 is MNHEY and CDR2 is SVGAGI. CDR3 bases: TGTGCCAGCGGCGATTATCGGGATACGCAGTATTTT. It encodes CASGDYRDTQYF.

The V call is TRBV28, the J call TRBJ2-7; D not certain. Trimming stripped 10 bases from V and 2 bases from J, with 21 bases between. The CDR3 runs to 15 residues. Germline V gene sequence: CDR1 MDHEN, CDR2 SYDVKM. Here the CDR3 reads CATVPPPFGAYEQYF. The CDR3 nucleotides are TGTGCCACCGTTCCCCCTCCATTCGGCGCCTACGAGCAGTACTTC.

The chain combines TRBV7-3 with TRBJ2-5; tentatively, D is TRBD2 (7 bases). Trimming removed 1 base from V and 5 bases from J, with 11 bases in between. Germline CDR1 SGHTA, CDR2 FQGTGA. The CDR3 has 14 residues. The CDR3 protein is CASSLIAGAETQYF. The CDR3 DNA is TGTGCCAGCAGCTTAATCGCGGGGGCGGAGACCCAGTACTTC.

The genes are TRBV9 and TRBJ2-1; 8 bases agree with TRBD2. The CDR3 has 12 residues. Germline CDR1 SGDLS, CDR2 YYNGEE. J was trimmed by 15 bases and V by 4 bases; bases with no gene match: 9. The CDR3 protein is CASSPRTSRPFF. The CDR3 DNA reads as TGTGCCAGCAGCCCAAGGACTAGCCGTCCGTTCTTC.

V is TRBV6-8 and J is TRBJ2-2; D may be TRBD1 or TRBD2 (5 bases each). The CDR3 consists of 17 residues. Trimming removed 5 bases at V and 4 bases at J, with 20 bases between. Germline CDR1 reads MNHGY; CDR2 reads SAAAGT. CDR3 sequence reads: CASSLPPGRGCTGELFF. The CDR3 DNA is TGTGCCAGCAGTCTACCGCCGGGGCGAGGATGCACCGGGGAGCTGTTTTTT.

The V call is TRBV2, the J call TRBJ1-6; no clear D. Trimming cost V 8 bases and J 7 bases, with 9 bases left between them. This CDR3 contains 12 residues. Germline CDR1 is SNHLY and CDR2 is FYNNEI. In nucleotides, the CDR3 is TGTGCCAGCCACCGAGGGAATTCACCCCTCCACTTT. Translating gives CASHRGNSPLHF.